The sequence of this T cell receptor (beta chain) was determined in a study of T cell changes during pregnancy in multiple sclerosis. CDR1 is SGHNT and CDR2 is YENEEA in the germline V gene. The CDR3 is 15 residues long. V was trimmed by 4 bases and J by 1 base, leaving 10 bases between them. This clone was counted once. Here immunoSEQ multiplex PCR was the method, and the copy in TCRdb shows in-frame clones only, minus some. The sample includes approximately 130,000 clones, approximately 96% seen only once; the top ten take more than 0.4%. Sequences were derived from peripheral blood, sampled after pregnancy. This chain links TRBV11-3 with TRBJ2-2; TRBD1 is a possible D gene (6 bases). The sequence was collected from a female donor with multiple sclerosis, enrolled in a pregnancy study. The DNA of the CDR3 is TGTGCCAGCAGCTCGACAGGCTGGAACACCGGGGAGCTGTTTTTT. This sequence encodes CASSSTGWNTGELFF.